Listed below are T cell receptor beta chains from one sample, sequenced in a study of blood T cell repertoires in COVID-19. Profiling relied on immunoSEQ multiplex PCR, and the TCRdb table lists in-frame clones only, not all of them. The sample lists fewer than 250,000 clones, around 84% occurring once. The sample taken for sequencing was PBMCs or T cells enriched from blood (not recorded which). These receptors came from a woman in her 40s who had recovered from COVID-19. CDR3s include the opening cysteine and the closing phenylalanine or tryptophan. A D gene is named only where the DNA matches it firmly. Where a row states a size, it is once, few, many or the class of an expanded clone; other rows omit it.

. . TRBJ1-5 TRBV6-1 TGTGCCAGCAGTGAGCGTGGCAGGATAAGCAATCAGCCCCAGCATTTT CASSERGRISNQPQHF
. . TRBJ1-2 TRBV29-1 TGCAGCGTTGATCTGGAGGGAGGAGGCTATGGCTACACCTTC CSVDLEGGGYGYTF
few . TRBJ1-4 TRBV5-1 TGCGCCAGCAGCTTGTACCCTGGCAATGAAAAACTGTTTTTT CASSLYPGNEKLFF
. . TRBJ2-5 TRBV6-5 TGTGCCAGCAGCGGAGAGACCCAGTACTTC CASSGETQYF
. TRBD1 TRBJ1-6 TRBV30 TGTGCCTGGACCAGGGGACAGAATAATTCACCCCTCCACTTT CAWTRGQNNSPLHF
. TRBD1 TRBJ1-3 TRBV19 TGTGCCAGTAGTACTACGGACAGGGTCTCTGGAAACACCATATATTTT CASSTTDRVSGNTIYF
. TRBD2 TRBJ2-3 TRBV7-9 TGTGCCAGCAGCTTATTTCGGGAGGGCACAGATACGCAGTATTTT CASSLFREGTDTQYF
. . TRBJ2-6 TRBV7-9 TGTGCCAGCAGCTCCATTGTCGGAGCCAACTCTGGGGCCAACGTCCTGACTTTC CASSSIVGANSGANVLTF
. . TRBJ2-1 TRBV7-3 TGTGCCAGCAGCTTAGGGGGCCACAATGAGCAGTTCTTC CASSLGGHNEQFF
. TRBD2 TRBJ2-1 TRBV6-5 TGTGCCAGCAGGACACTAGCGGGAGGATACAATGAGCAGTTCTTC CASRTLAGGYNEQFF
. TRBD2 TRBJ2-1 TRBV7-8 TGTGCCAGCAGTTCAGGACTAGCGGGAGCGGATGAGCAGTTCTTC CASSSGLAGADEQFF
. TRBD1 TRBJ1-1 TRBV5-1 TGCGCCAGCACCCTAGACAGGGGGCCTGTGGGCACTGAAGCTTTCTTT CASTLDRGPVGTEAFF